Listed below are T cell receptor beta chains from one sample, sequenced in a study of PD-L1 blockade in urothelial cancer. Here immunoSEQ multiplex PCR was the method, and the copy in TCRdb shows in-frame clones only, minus some. The sample contains 45,000 to 50,000 clones, 82% of which appear only once. Specimen: PBMCs, collected around atezolizumab (anti-PD-L1) treatment. The receptors shown here come from a man in his fifties with urothelial cancer. Each CDR3 is given with its conserved first and last residue. D genes are given only for firm matches. Only part of the rows carry a size: once, few, many, or a class if the clone is expanded.

j_gene | d_gene | abundance | v_gene | CDR3aa | CDR3nt
TRBJ2-3 | . | . | TRBV5-6 | CASSPPGRDTQYF | TGTGCCAGCAGCCCCCCCGGGAGAGATACGCAGTATTTT
TRBJ2-1 | TRBD2 | . | TRBV11-2 | CASSQGSGRRNEQFF | TGTGCCAGCAGCCAAGGTAGCGGGAGGCGGAATGAGCAGTTCTTC
TRBJ1-5 | TRBD1 | . | TRBV7-9 | CASSTGQNQPQHF | TGTGCCAGCAGCACGGGACAGAATCAGCCCCAGCATTTT
TRBJ1-2 | TRBD1 | . | TRBV11-2 | CASSFPGGTGRSNYGYTF | TGTGCCAGCAGCTTTCCGGGCGGGACAGGGCGCTCTAACTATGGCTACACCTTC
TRBJ1-4 | . | . | TRBV9 | CASSVDGQYNEKLFF | TGTGCCAGCAGCGTAGATGGGCAGTATAATGAAAAACTGTTTTTT
TRBJ1-6 | . | . | TRBV6-5 | CASSYGRGGRNSPLHF | TGTGCCAGCAGTTACGGGAGGGGGGGCCGTAATTCACCCCTCCACTTT
TRBJ2-4 | . | . | TRBV18 | CASSPRGRENIQYF | TGTGCCAGCTCACCGAGGGGGAGGGAAAACATTCAGTACTTC
TRBJ2-3 | TRBD2 | . | TRBV4-1 | CASSPPGGGTGESDTQYF | TGCGCCAGCAGCCCCCCCGGGGGGGGCACGGGGGAGTCAGATACGCAGTATTTT
TRBJ2-2 | TRBD2 | . | TRBV9 | CASSVGPSGSNGELFF | TGTGCCAGCAGCGTAGGGCCCAGCGGGAGTAACGGGGAGCTGTTTTTT
TRBJ2-2 | TRBD1 | . | TRBV19 | CASSLTGGTGELFF | TGTGCCAGTAGTTTAACAGGGGGCACCGGGGAGCTGTTTTTT
TRBJ2-5 | . | . | TRBV15 | CATSPRVYRRHQETQYF | TGTGCCACCAGCCCCAGGGTTTACCGGCGTCACCAAGAGACCCAGTACTTC
TRBJ1-6 | . | few | TRBV9 | CASSASRGASPLHF | TGTGCCAGCAGCGCGTCCCGGGGGGCTTCACCCCTCCACTTT
TRBJ2-3 | . | . | TRBV15 | CATSRGGGLTDTQYF | TGTGCCACCAGCAGAGGGGGGGGCCTCACAGATACGCAGTATTTT
TRBJ1-2 | TRBD1 | . | TRBV5-6 | CASSSGQLYGYTF | TGTGCCAGCAGCTCGGGACAGCTATATGGCTACACCTTC
TRBJ1-4 | TRBD1 | few | TRBV15 | CATSRDGQVNEKLFF | TGTGCCACCAGCAGAGATGGACAGGTTAATGAAAAACTGTTTTTT
TRBJ1-1 | TRBD1 | once | TRBV28 | CASNLMGGTGNTEAFF | TGTGCCAGCAATCTAATGGGTGGGACAGGGAACACTGAAGCTTTCTTT
TRBJ2-7 | . | . | TRBV27 | CASSKWGSGAREQYF | TGTGCCAGCAGTAAATGGGGTAGCGGAGCACGTGAGCAGTACTTC
TRBJ2-7 | TRBD2 | once | TRBV6-5 | CASSAGTSDYYEQYF | TGTGCCAGCAGTGCTGGGACTAGCGATTACTACGAGCAGTACTTC
TRBJ1-5 | TRBD1 | . | TRBV6-1 | CASSGQGFSNQPQHF | TGTGCCAGCAGTGGACAGGGATTCTCCAATCAGCCCCAGCATTTT
TRBJ1-2 | TRBD1 | once | TRBV5-1 | CASSLGQGGGYTF | TGCGCCAGCAGCTTGGGCCAGGGGGGCGGCTACACCTTC